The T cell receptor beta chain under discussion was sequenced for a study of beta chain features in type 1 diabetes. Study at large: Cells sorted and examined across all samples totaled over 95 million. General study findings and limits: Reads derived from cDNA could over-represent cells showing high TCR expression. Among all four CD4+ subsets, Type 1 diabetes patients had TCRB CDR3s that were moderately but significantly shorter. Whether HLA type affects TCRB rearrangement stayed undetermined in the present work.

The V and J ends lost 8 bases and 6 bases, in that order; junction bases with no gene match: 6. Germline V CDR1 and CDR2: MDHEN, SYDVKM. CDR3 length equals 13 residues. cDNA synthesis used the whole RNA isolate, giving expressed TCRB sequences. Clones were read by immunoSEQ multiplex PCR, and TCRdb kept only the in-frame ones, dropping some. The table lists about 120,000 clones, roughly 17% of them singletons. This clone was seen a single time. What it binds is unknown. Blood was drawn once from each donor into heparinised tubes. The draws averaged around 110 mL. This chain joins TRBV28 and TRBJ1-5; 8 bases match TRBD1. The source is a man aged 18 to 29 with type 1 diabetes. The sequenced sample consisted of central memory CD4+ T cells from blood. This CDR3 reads CASGGQGGQPQHF. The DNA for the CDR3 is TGTGCCAGCGGAGGACAGGGTGGTCAGCCCCAGCATTTT.